Shown below are 2 T cell receptor beta chains from a single sample sequenced in a study of Graves' ophthalmopathy and Graves' hyperthyroidism. The authors amplified TCR beta CDR3 regions from RNA transcripts. A first-round RT-PCR used HTBI primers, followed by a second-round multiplex PCR. Via MiXCR, TCRdb re-called the multiplex PCR reads, giving one row per CDR3 protein. Of more than 1,000,000 distinct CDR3 sequences in the sample, about 35% were seen once. The sample was peripheral blood or thyroid tissue (not recorded which). The receptors were gathered from an adult man with Graves' hyperthyroidism.

This clonotype was detected a few times. The J gene is TRBJ2-7, the V gene TRBV4-1; a possible D gene is TRBD1 (6 bases). Trimming pared 1 base from V and 0 bases from J, leaving 10 bases between. The CDR3 extends over 15 amino acids. Germline CDR1 reads MGHRA; CDR2 reads YSYEKL. The CDR3 DNA sequence: TGCGCCAGCAGCCAAGTATCCAGGGGCTCCTACGAGCAGTACTTC. Its translation: CASSQVSRGSYEQYF.

This chain connects TRBV7-6 to TRBJ2-7; possibly TRBD1 for D (5 bases). The CDR3 is made up of 14 amino acids. V lost 5 bases to trimming and J lost 6 bases, with 17 bases between them. Germline V lookup: CDR1 SGHVS, CDR2 FNYEAQ. CDR3 residues: CASSQGGLALEQYF. The CDR3 nucleotides read TGTGCCAGCAGCCAGGGTGGGTTGGCGCTCGAGCAGTACTTC.